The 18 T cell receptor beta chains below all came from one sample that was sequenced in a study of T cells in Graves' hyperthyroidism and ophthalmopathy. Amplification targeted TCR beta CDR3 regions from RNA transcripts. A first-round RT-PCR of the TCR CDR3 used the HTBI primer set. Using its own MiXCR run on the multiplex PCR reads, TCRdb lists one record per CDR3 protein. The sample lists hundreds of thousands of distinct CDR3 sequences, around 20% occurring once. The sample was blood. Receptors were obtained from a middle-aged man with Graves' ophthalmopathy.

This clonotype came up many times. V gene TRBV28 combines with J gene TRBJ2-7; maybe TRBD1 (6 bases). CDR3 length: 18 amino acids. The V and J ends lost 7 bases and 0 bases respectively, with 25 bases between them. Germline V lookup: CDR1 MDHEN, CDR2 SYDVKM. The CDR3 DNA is TGTGCCAGCACTATTTGGGTACAGGGACGATCGAGCTCCTACGAGCAGTACTTC. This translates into CASTIWVQGRSSSYEQYF.

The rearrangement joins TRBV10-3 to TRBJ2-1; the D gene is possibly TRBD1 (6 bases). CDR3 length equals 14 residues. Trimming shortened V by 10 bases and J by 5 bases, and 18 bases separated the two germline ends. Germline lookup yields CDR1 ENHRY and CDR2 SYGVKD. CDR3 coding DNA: TGTGCCAGCCGCGATGGGACAAAAGACAATGAGCAGTTCTTC. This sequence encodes CASRDGTKDNEQFF.

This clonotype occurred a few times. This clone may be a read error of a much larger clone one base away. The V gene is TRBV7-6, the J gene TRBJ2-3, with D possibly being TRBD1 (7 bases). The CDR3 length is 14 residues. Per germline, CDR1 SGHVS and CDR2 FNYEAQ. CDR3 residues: CASSLVGGTDTRYF. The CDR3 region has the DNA TGTGCCAGCAGCTTAGTAGGGGGGACAGATACGCGGTATTTT.

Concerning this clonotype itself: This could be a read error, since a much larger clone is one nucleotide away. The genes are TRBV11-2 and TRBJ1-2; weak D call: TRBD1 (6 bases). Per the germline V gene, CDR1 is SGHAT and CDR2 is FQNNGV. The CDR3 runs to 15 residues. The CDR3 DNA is TGTGTCAGCAGCTCCGGACAGCCTTCTAACTATGGCTACACCTTC. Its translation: CVSSSGQPSNYGYTF.

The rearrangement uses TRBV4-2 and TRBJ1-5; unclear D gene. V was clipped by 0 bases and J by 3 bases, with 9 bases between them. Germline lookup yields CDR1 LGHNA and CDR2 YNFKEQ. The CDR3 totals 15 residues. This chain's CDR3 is CASSQEGGLNQPQHF. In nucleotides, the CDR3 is TGTGCCAGCAGCCAAGAGGGTGGGCTCAATCAGCCCCAGCATTTT.

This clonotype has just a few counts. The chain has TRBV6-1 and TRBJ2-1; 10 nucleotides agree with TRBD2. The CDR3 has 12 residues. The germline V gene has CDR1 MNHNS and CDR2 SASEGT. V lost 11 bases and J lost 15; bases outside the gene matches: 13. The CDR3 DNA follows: TGTGCCTGCCGTAGCGGGAGGCCCCCCGGGTTCTTC. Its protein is CACRSGRPPGFF.

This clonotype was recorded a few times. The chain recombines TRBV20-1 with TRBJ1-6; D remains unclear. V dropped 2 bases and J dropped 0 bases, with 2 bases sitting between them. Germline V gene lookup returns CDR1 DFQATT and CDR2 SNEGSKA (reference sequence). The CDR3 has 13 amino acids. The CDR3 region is CSARFSYNSPLHF. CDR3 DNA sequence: TGCAGTGCTAGATTCTCCTATAATTCACCCCTCCACTTT.

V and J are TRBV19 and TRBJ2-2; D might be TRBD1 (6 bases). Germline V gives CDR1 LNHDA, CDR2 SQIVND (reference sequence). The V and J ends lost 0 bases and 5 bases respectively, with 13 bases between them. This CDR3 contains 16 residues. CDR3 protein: CASSIDPRGRTGELFF. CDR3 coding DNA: TGTGCCAGTAGTATAGATCCCAGGGGACGAACCGGGGAGCTGTTTTTT.

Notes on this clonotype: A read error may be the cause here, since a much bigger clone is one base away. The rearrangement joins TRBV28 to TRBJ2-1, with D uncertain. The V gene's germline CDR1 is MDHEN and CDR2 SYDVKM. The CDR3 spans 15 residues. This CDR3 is CASSRQRSSHNEQFF. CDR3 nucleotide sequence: TGTGCCAGCAGCCGTCAACGGAGCTCCCACAATGAGCAGTTCTTC.

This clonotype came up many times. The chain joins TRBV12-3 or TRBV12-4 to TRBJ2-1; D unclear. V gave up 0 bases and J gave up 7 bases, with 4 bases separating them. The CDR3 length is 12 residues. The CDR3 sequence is CASSLAPNEQFF. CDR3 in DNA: TGTGCCAGCAGTTTAGCACCTAATGAGCAGTTCTTC.

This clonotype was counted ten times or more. CDR3 amino acids: CASSPPGQFNEKLFF. The CDR3 DNA sequence: TGTGCCAGCTCACCACCGGGACAGTTTAATGAAAAACTGTTTTTT. The chain joins TRBV18 to TRBJ1-4; 7 nucleotides line up with TRBD1. Germline V lookup: CDR1 KGHSH, CDR2 LQKENI. Losses at the gene ends were 0 bases for V and 4 bases for J; bases not matched to a gene: 2. The CDR3 contains 15 residues.

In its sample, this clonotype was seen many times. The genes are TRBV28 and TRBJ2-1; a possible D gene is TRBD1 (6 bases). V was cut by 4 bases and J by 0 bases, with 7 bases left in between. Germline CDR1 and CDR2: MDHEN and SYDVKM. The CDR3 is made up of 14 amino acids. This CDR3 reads CASSSGASYNEQFF. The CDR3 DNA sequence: TGTGCCAGCAGTTCAGGGGCCTCCTACAATGAGCAGTTCTTC.

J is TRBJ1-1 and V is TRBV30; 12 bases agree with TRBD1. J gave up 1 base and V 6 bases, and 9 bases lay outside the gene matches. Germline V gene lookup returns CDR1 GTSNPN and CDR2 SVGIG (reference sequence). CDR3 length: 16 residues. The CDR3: CACHAGTGGGNTEAFF. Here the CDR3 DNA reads TGTGCCTGTCATGCCGGGACAGGGGGCGGGAACACTGAAGCTTTCTTT. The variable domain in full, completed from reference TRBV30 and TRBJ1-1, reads SQTIHQWPATLVQPVGSPLSLECTVEGTSNPNLYWYRQAAGRGLQLLFYSVGIGQISSEVPQNLSASRPQDRQFILSSKKLLLSDSGFYLCACHAGTGGGNTEAFFGQGTRLTVV.

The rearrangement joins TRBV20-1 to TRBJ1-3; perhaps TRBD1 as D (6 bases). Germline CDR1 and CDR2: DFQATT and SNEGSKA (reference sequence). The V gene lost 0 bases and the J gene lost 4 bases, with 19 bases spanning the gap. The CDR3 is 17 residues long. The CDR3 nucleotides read TGCAGTGCTAGAGAGTGGGGGCAGGGGAGCACGGGAAACACCATATATTTT. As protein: CSAREWGQGSTGNTIYF.

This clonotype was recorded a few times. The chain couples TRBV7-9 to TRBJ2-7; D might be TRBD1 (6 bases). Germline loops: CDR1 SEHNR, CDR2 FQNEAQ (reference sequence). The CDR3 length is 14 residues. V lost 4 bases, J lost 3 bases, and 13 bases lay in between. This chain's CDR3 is CASSSRDTSYEQYF. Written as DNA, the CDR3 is TGTGCCAGCAGCTCCCGGGACACAAGCTACGAGCAGTACTTC.

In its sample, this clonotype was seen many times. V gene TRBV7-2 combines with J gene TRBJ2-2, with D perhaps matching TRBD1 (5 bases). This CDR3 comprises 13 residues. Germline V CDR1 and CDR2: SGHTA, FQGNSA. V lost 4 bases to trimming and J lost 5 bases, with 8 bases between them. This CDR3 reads CASSSDITGELFF. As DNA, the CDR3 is TGTGCCAGCAGCTCGGACATTACCGGGGAGCTGTTTTTT.

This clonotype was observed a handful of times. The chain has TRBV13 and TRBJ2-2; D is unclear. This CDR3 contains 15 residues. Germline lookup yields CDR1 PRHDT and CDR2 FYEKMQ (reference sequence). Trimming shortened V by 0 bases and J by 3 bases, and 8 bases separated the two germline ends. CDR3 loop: CASSLGATYTGELFF. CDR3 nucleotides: TGTGCCAGCAGCTTAGGGGCTACTTACACCGGGGAGCTGTTTTTT. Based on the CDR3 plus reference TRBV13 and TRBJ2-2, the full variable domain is AAGVIQSPRHLIKEKRETATLKCYPIPRHDTVYWYQQGPGQDPQFLISFYEKMQSDKGSIPDRFSAQQFSDYHSELNMSSLELGDSALYFCASSLGATYTGELFFGEGSRLTVL.

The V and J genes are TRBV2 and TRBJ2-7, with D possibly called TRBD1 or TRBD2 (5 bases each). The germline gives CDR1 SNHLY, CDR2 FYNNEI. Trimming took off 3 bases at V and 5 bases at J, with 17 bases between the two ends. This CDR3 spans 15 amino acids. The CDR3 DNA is TGTGCCAGCAGTGAGTTGGCCCAGGGACCCAACGAGCAGTACTTC. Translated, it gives CASSELAQGPNEQYF.